The subject of this entry is one T cell receptor beta chain. Antigen unknown. Distinct nucleotide sequences in the sample also encode this CDR3. Assay used: immunoSEQ multiplex PCR; TCRdb lists only in-frame clones, some missing. The sample has approximately 7,000 clones, around 80% seen once. This record comes from a study of OX40 agonist ivuxolimab in advanced cancers. The overall study: Partial responses were observed in three patients, of whom one had hepatocellular carcinoma and two had cutaneous melanoma.

Findings and caveats of the study: On average, CD8+ T cells showed a greater number of expanded clones than CD4+.

The TCR was taken from an adult with an advanced solid tumor such as melanoma, head and neck, liver or kidney cancer. The starting material was CD4+ or CD8+ T cells sorted from blood, obtained in a trial of the OX40 agonist ivuxolimab.

CDR3 protein: CASSLGTGRYEQYF. DNA for the CDR3: TGTGCCAGCAGCTTGGGGACAGGGAGGTACGAGCAGTACTTC. The J gene is TRBJ2-7, the V gene TRBV7-6, with TRBD1 matching over 9 bases. Per germline, CDR1 SGHVS and CDR2 FNYEAQ. The CDR3 loop spans 14 amino acids. V shed 3 bases, J shed 4 bases, and the junction held 4 bases outside the gene matches.